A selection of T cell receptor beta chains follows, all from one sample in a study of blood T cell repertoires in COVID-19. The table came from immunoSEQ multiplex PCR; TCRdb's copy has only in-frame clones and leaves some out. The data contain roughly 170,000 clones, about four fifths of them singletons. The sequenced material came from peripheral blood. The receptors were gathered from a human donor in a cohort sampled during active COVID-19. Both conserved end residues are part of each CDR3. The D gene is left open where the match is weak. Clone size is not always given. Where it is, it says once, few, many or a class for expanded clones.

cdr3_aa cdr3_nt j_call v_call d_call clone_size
CASSPRTGGNYNEQFF TGTGCCAGCAGCCCTAGGACGGGGGGGAACTACAATGAGCAGTTCTTC TRBJ2-1 TRBV7-9 TRBD2 NA
CASSLEGLNTEAFF TGCGCCAGCAGCTTGGAGGGGCTGAACACTGAAGCTTTCTTT TRBJ1-1 TRBV5-1 NA NA
CASSEVSGGSYEQYF TGCGCCAGCAGTGAGGTTAGCGGGGGTAGTTACGAGCAGTACTTC TRBJ2-7 TRBV10-2 TRBD2 NA
CASSAHRGHTQYF TGTGCCAGCAGCGCTCACAGGGGGCATACGCAGTATTTT TRBJ2-3 TRBV11-3 TRBD1 NA
CASSLGQTTGELFF TGTGCCAGCAGCTTGGGACAGACCACCGGGGAGCTGTTTTTT TRBJ2-2 TRBV5-6 NA NA
CASSQVSGNTEAFF TGCGCCAGCAGCCAAGTGTCAGGGAACACTGAAGCTTTCTTT TRBJ1-1 TRBV4-1 NA NA
CASSNRPYRDRGNSPLHF TGTGCCAGCAGCAATCGACCCTACCGGGACAGGGGTAATTCACCCCTCCACTTT TRBJ1-6 TRBV7-6 TRBD1 few
CASSETSEPQYF TGTGCCAGCAGTGAAACGAGTGAGCCCCAGTACTTC TRBJ2-5 TRBV2 NA NA
CASYPGLAGGSGEQFF TGTGCCAGCTATCCGGGACTAGCGGGGGGTAGTGGTGAGCAGTTCTTC TRBJ2-1 TRBV9 TRBD2 once
CASSARGGRGGYTF TGTGCCAGCAGCGCTAGAGGGGGGCGGGGGGGCTACACCTTC TRBJ1-2 TRBV2 NA NA
CAISATGAANEQFF TGTGCCATCAGTGCGACAGGGGCGGCCAATGAGCAGTTCTTC TRBJ2-1 TRBV10-3 TRBD1 NA
CATSRDPGTSGGSGEQYF TGTGCCACCAGCAGAGATCCGGGGACTAGCGGGGGTTCGGGCGAGCAGTACTTC TRBJ2-7 TRBV15 TRBD2 NA
CASSLGVNTGELFF TGCGCCAGCAGCTTGGGAGTGAACACCGGGGAGCTGTTTTTT TRBJ2-2 TRBV5-1 NA NA
CASSQGPTGGESYEQYF TGTGCCAGCAGCCAAGGGCCAACAGGGGGCGAATCCTACGAGCAGTACTTC TRBJ2-7 TRBV3-1/TRBV3-2 TRBD1 once
CASSQGATSGNTIYF TGTGCCAGCAGCCAGGGGGCCACTTCTGGAAACACCATATATTTT TRBJ1-3 TRBV3-1/TRBV3-2 NA NA
CTSSFETPGTGDTEAFF TGCACCAGCAGCTTCGAAACACCCGGGACAGGGGACACTGAAGCTTTCTTT TRBJ1-1 TRBV1 NA NA
CASSIAHRTYEQYF TGTGCCAGTAGTATCGCCCACAGAACCTACGAGCAGTACTTC TRBJ2-7 TRBV19 NA NA
CASSVEGGETEAFF TGTGCCAGCAGTGTGGAGGGCGGTGAGACTGAAGCTTTCTTT TRBJ1-1 TRBV6-4 NA NA
CASTIVRQGVQFF TGTGCCAGCACTATTGTCCGACAGGGGGTACAGTTCTTC TRBJ2-1 TRBV2 TRBD1 NA
CASSPLAQGNYGYTF TGTGCCAGCTCACCACTCGCACAGGGAAACTATGGCTACACCTTC TRBJ1-2 TRBV18 NA NA
CASGTGGPQHF TGTGCCAGCGGGACAGGGGGGCCCCAGCATTTT TRBJ1-5 TRBV2 TRBD1 once
CASSELYYEQYF TGTGCCAGCAGTGAACTATACTACGAGCAGTACTTC TRBJ2-7 TRBV6-1 NA NA
CASSPRQGIIWNSPLHF TGTGCCAGCAGCCCTAGACAGGGGATCATTTGGAATTCACCCCTCCACTTT TRBJ1-6 TRBV3-1/TRBV3-2 TRBD1 NA
CASSQETRLVGGYTF TGTGCCAGCAGCCAAGAAACTAGGTTAGTGGGTGGCTACACCTTC TRBJ1-2 TRBV3-1/TRBV3-2 NA NA
CASSDSGFANQPQHF TGTGCCAGCAGTGATTCGGGGTTTGCAAATCAGCCCCAGCATTTT TRBJ1-5 TRBV2 NA NA
CASSAQGLSDEKLFF TGCGCCAGCAGCGCACAGGGGCTGAGCGATGAAAAACTGTTTTTT TRBJ1-4 TRBV5-1 TRBD1 NA
CASSLTGAAEQYF TGTGCCAGCAGTCTCACAGGGGCTGCCGAGCAGTACTTC TRBJ2-7 TRBV12-3/TRBV12-4 TRBD1 NA
CATSRRGAGANVLTF TGTGCCACCAGCCGACGGGGGGCTGGGGCCAACGTCCTGACTTTC TRBJ2-6 TRBV15 TRBD2 NA
CASSIDLDRGGYTF TGTGCCAGTAGTATAGATCTGGACAGGGGCGGCTACACCTTC TRBJ1-2 TRBV19 TRBD1 once
CASSSSAGQGYNEQFF TGCGCCAGCAGCTCGTCCGCGGGACAGGGATACAATGAGCAGTTCTTC TRBJ2-1 TRBV5-1 TRBD1 NA
CATSTGDITTYEQYF TGTGCCACCAGTACAGGGGACATTACGACCTACGAGCAGTACTTC TRBJ2-7 TRBV24-1 TRBD1 few